This T cell receptor (beta chain) came from a study of OX40 agonist ivuxolimab in advanced cancers. Overall study: Across the patients, intravenous ivuxolimab was delivered every 2 weeks at 0.01 to 10 mg/kg. Those treated in dose escalation had hepatocellular carcinoma, melanoma, renal cell cancer or head and neck cancer. Study findings and constraints: Averaged across samples, CD8+ T cells carried more expanded clones than CD4+ did.

Baseline was the first blood sampling point, followed by cycle 4 day 1 and cycle 7 day 1. Profiling relied on immunoSEQ multiplex PCR, and the TCRdb table lists in-frame clones only, not all of them. Of approximately 48,000 clones in the sample, approximately 80% were seen once. On this clone: The antigen is not known.

This TCR derives from an adult with an advanced solid tumor such as melanoma, head and neck, liver or kidney cancer. The material was CD4+ or CD8+ T cells sorted from blood, obtained in a trial of the OX40 agonist ivuxolimab.

In nucleotides, the CDR3 is TGTGCCAGCAGTCCGGACGCCACCGGGGAGCTGTTTTTT. This gives the protein CASSPDATGELFF. The chain employs TRBV5-4 and TRBJ2-2, with D unclear. There are 13 residues in the CDR3. The germline gives CDR1 SGHNT, CDR2 YYREEE (reference sequence). The germline V and J ends were trimmed by 5 bases and 4 bases, with 9 bases remaining between them.